These 30 T cell receptor beta chains originate from one sample sequenced in a study of blood T cell repertoires in COVID-19 (dated by TCRdb to 2020 to 2021). The library was built by means of the immunoSEQ multiplex PCR assay. TCRdb holds this immuneACCESS table with in-frame rearrangements only. Some clones are missing; in checked studies, unresolved V genes explain under half, and the rest has no known cause. The sample data list 130,000 or so clones, and 70% to 90% of these were observed just once. Of the sample, more than 4% falls within the top ten clones. Sequenced input: peripheral blood. These receptors came from a man aged 40-49 years with acute or convalescent COVID-19.

In this sample, this clone turned up once. This CDR3 reads CASSTGVFEGQYF. The CDR3 coding sequence is TGTGCCAGCAGCACAGGGGTCTTTGAGGGGCAGTACTTC. The chain joins TRBV9 to TRBJ2-7, with 7 bases lining up with TRBD1. With V trimmed by 4 bases and J by 9 bases, 10 bases remained unmatched. CDR1 SGDLS and CDR2 YYNGEE come from the germline V gene. The CDR3 extends over 13 amino acids. Full variable domain (remainder filled in from reference TRBV9 and TRBJ2-7): DSGVTQTPKHLITATGQRVTLRCSPRSGDLSVYWYQQSLDQGLQFLIQYYNGEERAKGNILERFSAQQFPDLHSELNLSSLELGDSALYFCASSTGVFEGQYFGPGTRLTVT.

The rearrangement joins TRBV25-1 to TRBJ1-2; maybe TRBD1 (6 bases). Between the trimmed V and J ends, which lost 3 bases and 1 base, there was a span of 15 bases. The germline CDR1 and CDR2 sequences are MGHDK and SYGVNS. The CDR3 contains 16 residues. CDR3 in amino acids: CASSEGVTGFNYGYTF. The CDR3 region has the DNA TGTGCCAGCAGTGAGGGGGTTACAGGGTTTAACTATGGCTACACCTTC.

The CDR3 protein is CASSFLPIGSNEQFF. CDR3 nucleotides: TGTGCCAGCAGTTTTCTTCCGATCGGGTCCAATGAGCAGTTCTTC. The chain carries TRBV27 and TRBJ2-1; D gene uncertain. Per the germline V gene, CDR1 is MNHEY and CDR2 is SMNVEV (reference sequence). Trimming took off 3 bases at V and 6 bases at J, with 15 bases between the two ends. The CDR3 is 15 residues long.

Only a few counts were recorded for this clone. The chain recombines TRBV18 with TRBJ2-3; D gene unclear. The CDR3 loop spans 12 amino acids. Trimming took 3 bases from V and 7 from J, leaving 8 bases between them. Germline V lookup: CDR1 KGHSH, CDR2 LQKENI. The CDR3 loop reads CASSPSVNTQYF. The CDR3, as DNA: TGTGCCAGCTCACCCTCTGTTAATACGCAGTATTTT.

This CDR3 reads CASSYGTENSPLHF. The CDR3 DNA follows: TGTGCCAGCTCATACGGGACAGAGAATTCACCCCTCCACTTT. The chain recombines TRBV18 with TRBJ1-6, with 7 bases aligning to TRBD1. J gave up 7 bases and V 5 bases, and 5 bases lay outside the gene matches. Per the germline V gene, CDR1 is KGHSH and CDR2 is LQKENI. The CDR3 extends over 14 amino acids.

This clone was seen just once. This chain connects TRBV19 to TRBJ1-1; no clear D gene. The CDR3 is 14 amino acids. V lost 6 bases, J lost 10 bases, and 21 bases lay in between. Per the germline V gene, CDR1 is LNHDA and CDR2 is SQIVND (reference sequence). CDR3 bases: TGTGCCAGTAGCCTCTCCGACGCTAGAGATCCAGCTTTCTTT. It is translated as CASSLSDARDPAFF.

This clone has only one observation. This chain connects TRBV10-3 to TRBJ1-2; TRBD1 is a possible D gene (6 bases). The CDR3 is 16 amino acids. Germline CDR1 is ENHRY and CDR2 is SYGVKD. Between the trimmed V and J ends, which lost 4 bases and 8 bases, there was a span of 23 bases. The CDR3 spells CAISGGGQAGGFGYTF. DNA for the CDR3: TGTGCCATCAGTGGCGGGGGGCAGGCCGGAGGGTTCGGCTACACCTTC.

The chain is built from TRBV6-5 and TRBJ1-1; D perhaps matches TRBD1 (6 bases). Germline V gene data show CDR1 as MNHEY and CDR2 as SVGAGI. The CDR3 contains 13 residues. Trimming shortened V by 11 bases and J by 4 bases, and 17 bases separated the two germline ends. The CDR3, as DNA: TGTGCCGGGGGGGCAGGCCGGGGCACTGAAGCTTTCTTT. Amino acids: CAGGAGRGTEAFF.

The V gene is TRBV19, the J gene TRBJ1-5; 7 bases are shared with TRBD1. Per germline, CDR1 LNHDA and CDR2 SQIVND (reference sequence). J lost 5 bases, V lost 6 bases, and 4 bases had no gene match. The CDR3 loop spans 13 amino acids. CDR3 protein: CASSHRGYQPQHF. The CDR3 DNA follows: TGTGCCAGTAGCCACAGGGGCTATCAGCCCCAGCATTTT.

The chain links TRBV19 to TRBJ1-2; 9 bases are shared with TRBD1. The CDR3 consists of 13 residues. Losses at the gene ends were 4 bases for V and 5 bases for J; bases not matched to a gene: 2. Germline lookup yields CDR1 LNHDA and CDR2 SQIVND (reference sequence). The CDR3 bases are TGTGCCAGTAGTAGGGACAGGGAATATGGCTACACCTTC. It encodes CASSRDREYGYTF.

V usage is TRBV7-8 and J usage is TRBJ2-2, with 10 bases fitting TRBD2. The CDR3 covers 16 residues. The V gene end was trimmed by 2 bases and the J gene end by 4 bases; junction bases not matched to a gene: 4. Germline values: CDR1 SGHVS, CDR2 FQNEAQ. This chain's CDR3 is CASSLTLAGGTGELFF. CDR3 bases: TGTGCCAGCAGCTTAACTTTAGCGGGGGGCACCGGGGAGCTGTTTTTT.

A note on this clone: The identical CDR3 is also encoded by other nucleotide sequences in the sample. This sequence joins TRBV27 and TRBJ1-4, with D uncertain. Germline lookup yields CDR1 MNHEY and CDR2 SMNVEV (reference sequence). V lost 3 bases and J lost 7, with 9 bases in between. The CDR3 runs 13 residues. CDR3 coding DNA: TGTGCCAGCAGTTTTTCGGGATTTGAAAAACTGTTTTTT. It is translated as CASSFSGFEKLFF.

In nucleotides, the CDR3 is TGCGCCAGCAGGAGACAGGGGGCGAACACCGGGGAGCTGTTTTTT. It specifies CASRRQGANTGELFF. The rearrangement joins TRBV10-2 to TRBJ2-2; 9 positions agree with TRBD1. The CDR3 consists of 15 residues. Per germline, CDR1 WSHSY and CDR2 SAAADI. Trimming removed 6 bases from V and 0 bases from J; junction bases left unmatched: 2.

The chain carries TRBV11-2 and TRBJ2-5; 7 bases fit TRBD2. In germline, CDR1 is SGHAT, CDR2 FQNNGV. This CDR3 is 16 amino acids long. The ends lost 1 base at V and 1 base at J; junction bases unmatched: 6. The CDR3 reads CASSLAASGGQETQYF. CDR3 DNA sequence: TGTGCCAGCAGCTTAGCCGCTTCGGGGGGCCAAGAGACCCAGTACTTC.

The CDR3 bases are TGTGCCAGCAGCCAACTACTCGGGATGGGCGATACGCAGTATTTT. This translates into CASSQLLGMGDTQYF. The chain has TRBV3-1 (or the pseudogene TRBV3-2) and TRBJ2-3; D is perhaps TRBD2 (5 bases). Germline CDR1 LGHDT, CDR2 YNNKEL (reference sequence). The CDR3 contains 15 residues. Trimming removed 2 bases from V and 6 bases from J, with 15 bases in between.

The J gene is TRBJ2-5, the V gene TRBV7-9; TRBD2 aligns across 9 bases. V lost 1 base, J lost 8 bases, and 11 bases stayed unmatched. CDR1 and CDR2 (germline): SEHNR, FQNEAQ (reference sequence). The CDR3 consists of 16 residues. The DNA of the CDR3 is TGTGCCAGCAGCTTAGAGGTAGCGGGGGCCACCGGAACCCAGTACTTC. The encoded protein is CASSLEVAGATGTQYF.

V is TRBV6-5 and J is TRBJ1-5, with D hard to call. This CDR3 is built from 15 residues. V was clipped by 5 bases and J by 6 bases, with 17 bases between them. Germline assignment: CDR1 MNHEY and CDR2 SVGAGI. CDR3 sequence (DNA): TGTGCCAGCAGTCCCCGGGGAGGGTTAAGTCAGCCCCAGCATTTT. Amino acid sequence: CASSPRGGLSQPQHF.

V is TRBV6-2 or TRBV6-3 and J is TRBJ1-2; 7 positions agree with TRBD1. V lost 4 bases and J lost 2; bases outside the gene matches: 1. Germline CDR1 reads MNHEY; CDR2 reads SVGEGT. The CDR3 contains 13 residues. In DNA, the CDR3 is TGTGCCAGCAGTTCGGGACAGAACTATGGCTACACCTTC. It codes for CASSSGQNYGYTF.

The V and J genes are TRBV19 and TRBJ1-4; D not resolved. The CDR3 is 15 amino acids. Germline V gene sequence: CDR1 LNHDA, CDR2 SQIVND (reference sequence). Trimming stripped 8 bases from V and 1 base from J, with 14 bases between. CDR3 sequence: CASGSRFQTNEKLFF. In DNA form, the CDR3 reads TGTGCCAGTGGGAGCAGGTTTCAAACTAATGAAAAACTGTTTTTT. The whole variable domain, filled in from reference TRBV19 and TRBJ1-4, reads DGGITQSPKYLFRKEGQNVTLSCEQNLNHDAMYWYRQDPGQGLRLIYYSQIVNDFQKGDIAEGYSVSREKKESFPLTVTSAQKNPTAFYLCASGSRFQTNEKLFFGSGTQLSVL.

A word on this clone: Sequence at one end of the junction differs from germline and may be a read error. This chain joins TRBV15 and TRBJ2-5; the match to TRBD1 covers 7 bases. This CDR3 has 15 amino acids. Germline CDR1 is LNHNV and CDR2 is YYDKDF (reference sequence). As DNA, the CDR3 is TGTGCCGCCAGCACTACCCAGGGGGTTCTAGAGACCCAGTACTTC. This translates into CAASTTQGVLETQYF.

The count of this clone is one. This chain joins TRBV6-5 and TRBJ2-7; 9 positions match TRBD1. V lost 7 bases and J lost 7; bases outside the gene matches: 11. The CDR3 spans 14 residues. Germline lookup yields CDR1 MNHEY and CDR2 SVGAGI. CDR3 sequence: CASNPNRGPGEQYF. CDR3 coding DNA: TGTGCCAGCAACCCTAACAGGGGGCCGGGGGAGCAGTACTTC.

This clone was found many times. The chain employs TRBV5-6 and TRBJ2-7; perhaps TRBD1 as D (7 bases). Germline lookup yields CDR1 SGHDT and CDR2 YYEEEE. Trimming shortened V by 0 bases and J by 4 bases, and 14 bases separated the two germline ends. CDR3 length equals 15 residues. CDR3 sequence (DNA): TGTGCCAGCAGCTTGGAGGAGGGGGCCGGGTACGAGCAGTACTTC. It yields the protein CASSLEEGAGYEQYF.

The chain couples TRBV11-2 to TRBJ2-5; a possible D gene is TRBD1 (5 bases). Germline CDR1 reads SGHAT; CDR2 reads FQNNGV. CDR3 length: 15 residues. V was pared by 4 bases and J by 1 base, with 13 bases between. This CDR3 is CASSSRQTPQETQYF. CDR3 DNA: TGTGCCAGCAGCTCCCGACAGACACCCCAAGAGACCCAGTACTTC.

The chain links TRBV6-5 to TRBJ2-1; D remains ambiguous. Trimming stripped 0 bases from V and 5 bases from J, with 8 bases between. This CDR3 has 14 amino acids. CDR1 and CDR2 (germline): MNHEY, SVGAGI. In DNA, the CDR3 is TGTGCCAGCAGTTACTCGTATGTAGACAATGAGCAGTTCTTC. Its protein product is CASSYSYVDNEQFF.

The chain links TRBV30 to TRBJ1-2; 10 bases map to TRBD1. Germline V gene sequence: CDR1 GTSNPN, CDR2 SVGIG (reference sequence). Unmatched junction bases numbered 3, after V lost 3 bases and J lost 8 bases. This CDR3 spans 12 amino acids. CDR3 amino acids: CAWREGQGGYTF. CDR3 nucleotide sequence: TGTGCCTGGAGGGAGGGACAGGGGGGCTACACCTTC.

J is TRBJ2-5 and V is TRBV3-1 (or the pseudogene TRBV3-2); a weak D match, TRBD1 (7 bases). The germline V gene encodes CDR1 LGHDT and CDR2 YNNKEL (reference sequence). The CDR3 length is 13 residues. The V and J ends lost 5 bases and 4 bases respectively, with 11 bases between them. CDR3: CASSSQGGETQYF. DNA for the CDR3: TGTGCCAGCAGCTCGCAGGGGGGAGAGACCCAGTACTTC.

The V and J genes are TRBV7-3 and TRBJ1-2; D remains unclear. This CDR3 spans 13 amino acids. Germline assignment: CDR1 SGHTA and CDR2 FQGTGA. V dropped 5 bases and J dropped 2 bases, with 9 bases sitting between them. The CDR3: CASSPNSNYGYTF. CDR3 in DNA: TGTGCCAGCAGCCCTAATTCAAACTATGGCTACACCTTC. The full variable domain, rest sourced from reference TRBV7-3 and TRBJ1-2, is GAGVSQTPSNKVTEKGKYVELRCDPISGHTALYWYRQSLGQGPEFLIYFQGTGAADDSGLPNDRFFAVRPEGSVSTLKIQRTERGDSAVYLCASSPNSNYGYTFGSGTRLTVV.

Points on this clone: This sample includes further DNA sequences coding for the same CDR3. V usage is TRBV11-3 and J usage is TRBJ2-3; D remains ambiguous. The CDR3 has 13 amino acids. Germline assignment: CDR1 SGHNT and CDR2 YENEEA. Trimming left V 4 bases short and J 0 bases short, with 5 bases between. CDR3 nucleotide sequence: TGTGCCAGCAGCTCTTCTAGCACAGATACGCAGTATTTT. Translating it yields CASSSSSTDTQYF.

The chain couples TRBV5-1 to TRBJ1-2; TRBD1 aligns across 10 bases. This CDR3 has 18 residues. V trimming: 4 bases; J trimming: 9 bases; junction bases outside the gene matches: 21. Germline loops: CDR1 SGHRS, CDR2 YFSETQ. The CDR3: CASSPNRDRGANMGSYTF. CDR3 DNA: TGCGCCAGCAGCCCCAACCGGGACAGGGGAGCCAATATGGGAAGCTACACCTTC.

V is TRBV4-3 and J is TRBJ1-2, with D possibly matching TRBD1 (5 bases). With 4 bases removed from V and 1 base from J, the gap between germline ends came to 10 bases. Germline V gene lookup returns CDR1 LGHNA and CDR2 YSLEER. The CDR3 sequence is 14 residues long. CDR3 DNA: TGCGCCAGCAGCCTTGGCAGGGTTAACTATGGCTACACCTTC. It specifies CASSLGRVNYGYTF.